This TCR beta chain was recovered during a study of blood T cell repertoires in COVID-19. Trimming stripped 0 bases from V and 0 bases from J, with 9 bases between. The CDR3 spans 16 residues. Germline V gives CDR1 SGHTA, CDR2 FQGNSA. How the authors handled the data: Estimates of nucleated cell counts were drawn from the amplification of reference gene primers. Repertoires were generated with immunoSEQ multiplex PCR, while TCRdb's copy carries only in-frame clones and drops some. V and J calls and clone size are copied from that table; D and trimming were computed from the DNA. The sample records 120,000 to 150,000 clones, roughly 86% being singletons.

Sequencing used peripheral blood. The rearrangement uses TRBV7-2 and TRBJ1-3, with D possibly TRBD1 on 5 matching bases. This TCR came from a woman aged 45-65 years with acute or convalescent COVID-19. CDR3 loop: CASSLAQGISGNTIYF. CDR3 nucleotides: TGTGCCAGCAGCTTAGCGCAGGGTATCTCTGGAAACACCATATATTTT.